Sequencing of this T cell receptor (beta chain) was carried out in a study of cytomegalovirus exposure and HLA in healthy donors. Amplification used 60 Vbeta primers and 13 Jbeta primers. Clones were sequenced by immunoSEQ multiplex PCR, and TCRdb holds only the in-frame ones, with some missing. This sample's table has 150,000 to 250,000 clones. The CDR3 is 15 residues long. Trimming left V 0 bases short and J 4 bases short, with 12 bases between. The V gene's germline CDR1 is LGHNA and CDR2 YSLEER. The clonotype was recovered from a boy younger than 18 in good health and CMV-seronegative. This chain links TRBV4-3 with TRBJ1-1; D unclear. The sample was PBMCs. The CDR3 nucleotides read TGCGCCAGCAGCCAAGATGAGGGCCGGGGCACTGAAGCTTTCTTT. It encodes CASSQDEGRGTEAFF.